Described below is a single TCR beta chain sequence and its context. Original handling: It was from reference gene primer amplification that nucleated cell counts were estimated. The repertoire was sequenced with immunoSEQ multiplex PCR; TCRdb's copy has only in-frame clones and lacks some. V and J calls and clone size are given by that table; D and trimming were obtained from the DNA. The table shows fewer than 250,000 clones, with 80% to 90% occurring only once. The data stem from a study of blood T cell repertoires in COVID-19. Study details: The samples span acute and convalescent COVID-19 from the United States, Italy and Spain. T cells, B-cell-depleted T cells, or PBMCs supplied cDNA or gDNA.

Trimming removed 8 bases at V and 8 bases at J, with 9 bases between. This CDR3 has 10 residues. From germline, CDR1 is LNHDA and CDR2 SQIVND (reference sequence). Sequencing was done on a sample of peripheral blood. The clonotype originates from a woman aged 40 to 55 with active or convalescent COVID-19. The chain joins TRBV19 to TRBJ1-2, with D unresolved. Here the CDR3 reads CASPPGGYTF. The CDR3 DNA reads TGTGCCAGTCCCCCGGGGGGCTACACCTTC. Variable domain in full (rest from reference TRBV19 and TRBJ1-2): DGGITQSPKYLFRKEGQNVTLSCEQNLNHDAMYWYRQDPGQGLRLIYYSQIVNDFQKGDIAEGYSVSREKKESFPLTVTSAQKNPTAFYLCASPPGGYTFGSGTRLTVV.